This T cell receptor (beta chain) derives from a study of T cells in Graves' hyperthyroidism and ophthalmopathy. General observations from the study: Researchers found most expanded thyroid clonotypes above 0.001 in blood as well.

Germline loops: CDR1 SNHLY, CDR2 FYNNEI. There are 15 residues in the CDR3. V was clipped by 8 bases and J by 2 bases, with 16 bases between them. The investigators amplified TCR beta CDR3 regions from RNA transcripts. HTBI primers were used for first-round RT-PCR of the TCR CDR3. TCRdb re-called the multiplex PCR reads with MiXCR, one entry per CDR3 protein. The table shows about 640,000 distinct CDR3 sequences, with 20% occurring only once. Any patient presenting with uncontrolled infection, other autoimmune disease, pregnancy or lactation was left out. PBMCs were obtained from roughly 10 ml fresh peripheral blood. This clonotype appeared many times. What it binds is not known.

The chain has TRBV2 and TRBJ1-5; tentatively, D is TRBD1 (5 bases). This clonotype originated in a man aged 30 to 39 with Graves' ophthalmopathy. Sequencing input: blood. The CDR3 spells CASGGTGDGNQPQHF. The CDR3 nucleotides are TGTGCCAGCGGAGGCACAGGCGACGGCAATCAGCCCCAGCATTTT.